This TCR beta chain was recorded in a study of blood T cell repertoires in COVID-19. Study information: Sites in the United States, Italy and Spain provided acute and convalescent COVID-19 samples. The cDNA or gDNA used as material had been derived from T cells, B-cell-depleted T cells, or PBMCs.

Study processing details: Researchers report that nucleated cell counts were estimated from reference gene primer amplification. Sequencing was performed with immunoSEQ multiplex PCR; in TCRdb, only in-frame clones are kept and a portion is missing. The V and J calls and clone size are taken from that table; D and trimming were inferred from the DNA. The sample has fewer than 200,000 clones, 76% seen once. The CDR3 runs to 16 residues. V was pared by 4 bases and J by 2 bases, with 17 bases between. CDR1 is SGHRS, CDR2 YFSETQ, per germline. The material sequenced was peripheral blood. V usage is TRBV5-1 and J usage is TRBJ2-3; a possible D gene is TRBD2 (5 bases). The sequence came from a woman aged 45-60 years with active or convalescent COVID-19. The CDR3: CASSPRTVGATDTQYF. The CDR3 coding sequence is TGCGCCAGCAGCCCTCGTACAGTGGGAGCCACAGATACGCAGTATTTT.